Listed below are T cell receptor beta chains from one sample, sequenced in a study of T cells in Graves' hyperthyroidism and ophthalmopathy. Using its own MiXCR run on the multiplex PCR reads, TCRdb lists one record per CDR3 protein. The table has 300,000 to 450,000 distinct CDR3 sequences, about 15% seen once. Specimen: blood. These receptors were collected from a woman aged 60 to 75 with Graves' hyperthyroidism. The CDR3 runs from the conserved cysteine through the conserved F or W. A D gene is named only where the DNA matches it firmly. Clone size is stated in some rows and not others, as once, few, many or a class when expanded.

V: TRBV11-2; D: TRBD1; J: TRBJ2-2; size: -; length: 18; CDR3: CASSQGPVGTGNTGELFF; DNA: TGCGCCAGCAGCCAAGGCCCCGTAGGGACAGGGAACACCGGGGAGCTGTTTTTT
V: TRBV4-2; D: TRBD1; J: TRBJ1-3; size: -; length: 18; CDR3: CASSQEPWTGGSGNTIYF; DNA: TGTGCCAGCAGCCAAGAACCCTGGACAGGGGGTTCTGGAAACACCATATATTTT
V: TRBV18; D: -; J: TRBJ2-1; size: many; length: 15; CDR3: CASSPVGSSPNEQFF; DNA: TGTGCCAGCTCACCGGTCGGGTCTTCCCCCAATGAGCAGTTCTTC
V: TRBV2; D: -; J: TRBJ1-5; size: many; length: 14; CDR3: CASRTRLGNQPQHF; DNA: TGTGCCAGCAGGACGAGGTTGGGCAATCAGCCCCAGCATTTT
V: TRBV3-1; D: -; J: TRBJ2-3; size: -; length: 13; CDR3: CASSQDRSDTQYF; DNA: TGTGCCAGCAGCCAAGATCGGTCAGATACGCAGTATTTT
V: TRBV18; D: -; J: TRBJ1-4; size: many; length: 13; CDR3: CASAGNVNEKLFF; DNA: TGTGCCAGCGCCGGGAATGTGAATGAAAAACTGTTTTTT
V: TRBV12-3/TRBV12-4; D: TRBD1; J: TRBJ2-7; size: many; length: 14; CDR3: CASRGQGRTYEQYF; DNA: TGTGCCAGCAGGGGACAGGGTAGGACCTACGAGCAGTACTTC
V: TRBV7-3; D: TRBD1; J: TRBJ2-6; size: -; length: 17; CDR3: CASSATGGWSGANVLTF; DNA: TGTGCCAGCAGTGCGACAGGGGGCTGGTCTGGGGCCAACGTCCTGACTTTC
V: TRBV12-3/TRBV12-4; D: TRBD1; J: TRBJ2-3; size: many; length: 17; CDR3: CASSSDRGPLGTDTQYF; DNA: TGTGCCAGCAGTTCCGACAGGGGGCCCCTGGGCACAGATACGCAGTATTTT
V: TRBV7-9; D: -; J: TRBJ1-4; size: -; length: 15; CDR3: CASSLDRNSNEKLFF; DNA: TGTGCCAGCAGCTTAGACAGGAACTCTAATGAAAAACTGTTTTTT
V: TRBV11-2; D: -; J: TRBJ1-6; size: many; length: 13; CDR3: CASSLVRGTPLHF; DNA: TGTGCCAGCAGCTTAGTACGGGGTACACCCCTCCACTTT
V: TRBV28; D: -; J: TRBJ2-1; size: many; length: 16; CDR3: CAAGQAGRESDNEQFF; DNA: TGTGCCGCTGGACAGGCAGGGCGGGAGTCTGACAATGAGCAGTTCTTC
V: TRBV3-1; D: TRBD2; J: TRBJ2-1; size: -; length: 12; CDR3: CASSPMRGEQFF; DNA: TGTGCCAGCAGCCCCATGCGGGGGGAGCAGTTCTTC
V: TRBV5-1; D: TRBD1; J: TRBJ2-3; size: many; length: 16; CDR3: CASSSKLGQFTDTQYF; DNA: TGCGCCAGCAGCTCGAAGCTGGGACAGTTCACAGATACGCAGTATTTT
V: TRBV11-1; D: -; J: TRBJ2-1; size: few; length: 15; CDR3: CASSTSRTNYNEQFF; DNA: TGTGCCAGCAGCACCTCCAGGACTAATTACAATGAGCAGTTCTTC
V: TRBV6-1; D: TRBD2; J: TRBJ2-1; size: many; length: 16; CDR3: CASREFAGGIYNEQFF; DNA: TGTGCCAGCAGGGAATTCGCGGGAGGGATCTACAATGAGCAGTTCTTC
V: TRBV10-3; D: -; J: TRBJ2-7; size: few; length: 13; CDR3: CATLDSLYDEQYF; DNA: TGTGCCACCCTGGACTCGTTATATGACGAGCAGTACTTC
V: TRBV7-9; D: TRBD1; J: TRBJ2-1; size: -; length: 16; CDR3: CASSDQGANSYNEQFF; DNA: TGTGCCAGCAGTGATCAGGGGGCTAACTCCTACAATGAGCAGTTCTTC
V: TRBV2; D: -; J: TRBJ1-4; size: -; length: 14; CDR3: CASTGEGINEKLFF; DNA: TGTGCCAGCACCGGAGAGGGGATTAATGAAAAACTGTTTTTT
V: TRBV28; D: -; J: TRBJ2-1; size: many; length: 16; CDR3: CASSKGTYRTYNEQFF; DNA: TGTGCCAGCAGTAAGGGGACATATCGAACCTACAATGAGCAGTTCTTC
V: TRBV5-1; D: -; J: TRBJ1-2; size: many; length: 13; CDR3: CASSGMGIYGYTF; DNA: TGCGCCAGCAGCGGGATGGGCATCTATGGCTACACCTTC
V: TRBV12-3/TRBV12-4; D: TRBD1; J: TRBJ1-3; size: many; length: 18; CDR3: CASTLRTGAFLSGNTIYF; DNA: TGTGCCAGCACCCTCAGGACAGGGGCCTTTCTCTCTGGAAACACCATATATTTT
V: TRBV12-5; D: TRBD2; J: TRBJ2-1; size: -; length: 14; CDR3: CASVAGVLENEQFF; DNA: TGTGCTAGTGTTGCGGGAGTTCTTGAAAATGAGCAGTTCTTC
V: TRBV9; D: TRBD1; J: TRBJ2-7; size: -; length: 14; CDR3: CASSFTGEGYEQYF; DNA: TGTGCCAGCAGCTTTACAGGGGAAGGCTACGAGCAGTACTTC
V: TRBV19; D: -; J: TRBJ2-1; size: -; length: 14; CDR3: CASSMGRDGDEQFF; DNA: TGTGCCAGTAGTATGGGTAGGGACGGGGATGAGCAGTTCTTC
V: TRBV10-2; D: -; J: TRBJ2-7; size: few; length: 14; CDR3: CASSHSGSNYEQYF; DNA: TGCGCCAGCAGCCATTCTGGGAGTAACTACGAGCAGTACTTC
V: TRBV24-1; D: -; J: TRBJ2-1; size: many; length: 13; CDR3: CATSEGASHEQFF; DNA: TGTGCCACCAGTGAGGGAGCTTCCCATGAGCAGTTCTTC
V: TRBV9; D: -; J: TRBJ2-2; size: few; length: 14; CDR3: CASSVGEYTGELFF; DNA: TGTGCCAGCAGCGTAGGAGAGTACACCGGGGAGCTGTTTTTT
V: TRBV2; D: TRBD1; J: TRBJ1-5; size: many; length: 15; CDR3: CASSETTGGYQPQHF; DNA: TGTGCCAGCAGTGAAACGACAGGGGGCTATCAGCCCCAGCATTTT
V: TRBV12-3/TRBV12-4; D: -; J: TRBJ2-2; size: many; length: 15; CDR3: CASSLGSLGTGELFF; DNA: TGTGCCAGCAGTTTGGGATCCCTGGGGACCGGGGAGCTGTTTTTT
V: TRBV11-2; D: TRBD2; J: TRBJ2-1; size: -; length: 16; CDR3: CASGGGLAGGGNGQFF; DNA: TGTGCCAGTGGGGGGGGACTAGCGGGAGGCGGGAATGGGCAGTTCTTC
V: TRBV29-1; D: -; J: TRBJ2-1; size: -; length: 10; CDR3: CSVGGNEQFF; DNA: TGCAGCGTTGGAGGTAATGAGCAGTTCTTC
V: TRBV14; D: -; J: TRBJ2-7; size: many; length: 14; CDR3: CASSLPLMAHEQYF; DNA: TGTGCCAGCAGTCTTCCCCTAATGGCCCACGAGCAGTACTTC
V: TRBV25-1; D: -; J: TRBJ1-2; size: -; length: 13; CDR3: CASSDSMGYGYTF; DNA: TGTGCCAGCAGTGATTCTATGGGTTATGGCTACACCTTC
V: TRBV28; D: TRBD2; J: TRBJ2-2; size: many; length: 19; CDR3: CASSSEDYLGRTRTGELFF; DNA: TGTGCCAGCAGTTCCGAGGACTACCTCGGGAGGACGCGCACCGGGGAGCTGTTTTTT
V: TRBV12-3/TRBV12-4; D: TRBD2; J: TRBJ2-7; size: many; length: 17; CDR3: CASSLTGTSGKTYEQYF; DNA: TGTGCCAGCAGTCTTACCGGGACTAGCGGGAAAACCTACGAGCAGTACTTC
V: TRBV30; D: TRBD2; J: TRBJ2-3; size: many; length: 14; CDR3: CAWSLSGRGDTQYF; DNA: TGTGCCTGGAGTTTAAGCGGGAGGGGAGATACGCAGTATTTT
V: TRBV4-1; D: -; J: TRBJ1-4; size: -; length: 16; CDR3: CASSQPTRATNEKLFF; DNA: TGCGCCAGCAGCCAGCCGACCCGGGCAACTAATGAAAAACTGTTTTTT
V: TRBV20-1; D: TRBD1; J: TRBJ2-4; size: few; length: 16; CDR3: CSAIPGGRLRENIQYF; DNA: TGCAGTGCTATACCAGGGGGCCGGCTTAGGGAAAACATTCAGTACTTC
V: TRBV12-3/TRBV12-4; D: TRBD2; J: TRBJ2-5; size: many; length: 16; CDR3: CASSSSRLAGGETQYF; DNA: TGTGCCAGCAGTTCCTCCCGTCTAGCGGGAGGGGAGACCCAGTACTTC
V: TRBV5-1; D: TRBD1; J: TRBJ2-3; size: many; length: 16; CDR3: CASRSGQGSSLDTQYF; DNA: TGCGCCAGCAGGTCGGGACAGGGGAGCAGTTTAGATACGCAGTATTTT